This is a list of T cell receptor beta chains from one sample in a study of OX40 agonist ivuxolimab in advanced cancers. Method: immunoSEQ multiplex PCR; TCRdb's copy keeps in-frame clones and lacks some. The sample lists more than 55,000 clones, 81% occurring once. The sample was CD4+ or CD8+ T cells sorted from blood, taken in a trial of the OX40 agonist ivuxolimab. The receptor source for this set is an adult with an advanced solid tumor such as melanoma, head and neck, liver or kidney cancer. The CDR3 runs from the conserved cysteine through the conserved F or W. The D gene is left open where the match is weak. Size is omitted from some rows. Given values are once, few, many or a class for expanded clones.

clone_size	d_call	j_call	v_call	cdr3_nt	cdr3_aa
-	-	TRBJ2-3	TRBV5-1	TGCGCCAGCAGCTTGGGGACTCTCACAGATACGCAGTATTTT	CASSLGTLTDTQYF
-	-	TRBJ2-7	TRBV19	TGTGCCAGTAGTATTACAGGAAGCTACGAGCAGTACTTC	CASSITGSYEQYF
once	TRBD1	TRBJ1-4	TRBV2	TGTGCCAGCAGTTCAGAGGGGGCGGGCGAAAAACTGTTTTTT	CASSSEGAGEKLFF
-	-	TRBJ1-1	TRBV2	TGTGCCAGCAGTGTACAGGGCTTTGAGTCTGAAGCTTTCTTT	CASSVQGFESEAFF
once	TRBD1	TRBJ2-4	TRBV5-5	TGTGCCAGCAGCTTTTTGGGACAGGGGATTTCGGGAAACATTCAGTACTTC	CASSFLGQGISGNIQYF
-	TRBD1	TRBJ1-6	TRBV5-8	TGTGCCAGCAGCTTGCCCCCCCCGGGACAGGGGTTTAATTCACCCCTCCACTTT	CASSLPPPGQGFNSPLHF
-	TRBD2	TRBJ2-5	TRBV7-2	TGTGCCAGCTACTCTAGCGGGAGTCAGACCCAGTACTTC	CASYSSGSQTQYF
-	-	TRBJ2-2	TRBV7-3	TGTGCCAGCAGCCCATCGGGGGGCCAAAGGAACGGGGAGCTGTTTTTT	CASSPSGGQRNGELFF
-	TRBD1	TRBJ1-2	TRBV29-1	TGCAGCGTGGAAGGCGGCGGGACAGGCCGGGGCTACACCTTC	CSVEGGGTGRGYTF
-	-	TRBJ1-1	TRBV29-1	TGCAGCGTCGCCTCAACACTGCGGGACACTGAAGCTTTCTTT	CSVASTLRDTEAFF
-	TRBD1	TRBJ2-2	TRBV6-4	TGTGCCAGCCGCGACAGGGGCGACACCGGGGAGCTGTTTTTT	CASRDRGDTGELFF
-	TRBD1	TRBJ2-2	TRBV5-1	TGCGCCAGCAGCGGACAGGGGGCTCACACCGGGGAGCTGTTTTTT	CASSGQGAHTGELFF
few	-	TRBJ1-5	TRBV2	TGTGCCAGCCGAGGCAATCAGCCCCAGCATTTT	CASRGNQPQHF
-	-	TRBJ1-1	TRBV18	TGTGCCAGCTCATACGCGGACAGAAGATACACTGAAGCTTTCTTT	CASSYADRRYTEAFF
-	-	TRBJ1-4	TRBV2	TGTGCCAGCAGCTCCGGCCTGACAACTAATGAAAAACTGTTTTTT	CASSSGLTTNEKLFF
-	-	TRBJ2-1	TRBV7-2	TGTGCCAGCAGCTTAAGCTATGAGCAGTTCTTC	CASSLSYEQFF
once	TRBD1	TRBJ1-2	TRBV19	TGTGCCAGTAGACTCACAGGGGGCGCCTTCTATGGCTACACCTTC	CASRLTGGAFYGYTF
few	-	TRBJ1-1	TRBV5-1	TGCGCCAGCAGCTTAAACCAGGGACGGGCTGAAGCTTTCTTT	CASSLNQGRAEAFF
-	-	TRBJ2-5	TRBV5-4	TGTGCCAGCAGCCCGGGAGTATCTCAGGAGACCCAGTACTTC	CASSPGVSQETQYF
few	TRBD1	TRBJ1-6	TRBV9	TGTGCCAGCAGCGTAGCGGACAGGCCTAATTCACCCCTCCACTTT	CASSVADRPNSPLHF
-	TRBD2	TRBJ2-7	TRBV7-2	TGTGCCAGCAGCTTGCCTAGCGGGGCCGAAGAGCAGTACTTC	CASSLPSGAEEQYF
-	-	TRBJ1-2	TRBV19	TGTGCCAGTAGTCTCGGGACAAGTCTCGTCTATGGCTACACCTTC	CASSLGTSLVYGYTF
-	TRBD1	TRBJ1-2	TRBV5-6	TGTGCCAGCAGCGGGGCAGGGGGGCCCCACCTCTATGGCTACACCTTC	CASSGAGGPHLYGYTF
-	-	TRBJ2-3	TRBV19	TGTGCCACCCAGGGGACTAGCACAGATACGCAGTATTTT	CATQGTSTDTQYF
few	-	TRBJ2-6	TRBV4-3	TGCGCCAGCAGCCAAGAGCGGGGATCAGGGGCCAACGTCCTGACTTTC	CASSQERGSGANVLTF
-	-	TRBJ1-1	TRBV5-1	TGCGCCAGCAGCCAATCTGAGGTGAACACTGAAGCTTTCTTT	CASSQSEVNTEAFF
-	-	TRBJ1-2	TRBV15	TGTGCCACCAGCAGCGGGTACGGCTACACCTTC	CATSSGYGYTF
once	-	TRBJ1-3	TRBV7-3	TGTGCCAGCAGCCGGTCGGGGGGCGCGTCTGGAAACACCATATATTTT	CASSRSGGASGNTIYF
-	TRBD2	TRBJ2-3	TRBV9	TGTGCCAGCAGCGGGGGACTAGCGGCAGTAGATACGCAGTATTTT	CASSGGLAAVDTQYF
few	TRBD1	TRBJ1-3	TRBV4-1	TGCGCCAGCAGCCAAGTCCTTGACAGGGCTGGAAACACCATATATTTT	CASSQVLDRAGNTIYF
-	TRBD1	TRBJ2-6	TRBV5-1	TGCGCCACCCAGACAGGGCCAAGTGGGGCCAACGTCCTGACTTTC	CATQTGPSGANVLTF
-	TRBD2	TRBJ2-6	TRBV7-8	TGTGCCAGCAGCTTAGTTAGCGGGGGCCCATCCGGGGCCAACGTCCTGACTTTC	CASSLVSGGPSGANVLTF
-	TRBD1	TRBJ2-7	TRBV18	TGTGCCAGCTCACCTAGGACAGGGGAGAACGAGCAGTACTTC	CASSPRTGENEQYF
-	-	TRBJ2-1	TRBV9	TGTGCCAGCAGCGTAGACGGGGGCCACTACAATGAGCAGTTCTTC	CASSVDGGHYNEQFF
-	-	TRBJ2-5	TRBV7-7	TGTGCTAGCAGCTTAGCAGGGGTGGGAGAGACCCAGTACTTC	CASSLAGVGETQYF